These 19 T cell receptor beta chains were all obtained from the same sample, sequenced in a study of T cell responses to AZD1222 COVID-19 vaccine. Data came from immunoSEQ multiplex PCR; TCRdb stores just in-frame clones and leaves some out. The sample yields about 92,000 clones, approximately 90% seen once. Here the sequenced sample was peripheral blood, taken on day 0 of AZD1222 vaccination. Receptors originate from an adult in good health.

The chain combines TRBV5-6 with TRBJ1-2; D gene unclear. CDR1 and CDR2 (germline): SGHDT, YYEEEE. The germline V and J ends were trimmed by 1 base and 4 bases, with 11 bases remaining between them. This CDR3 region has 14 residues. The CDR3 DNA reads TGTGCCAGCAGCTTGATTTCGGCGCTCTATGGCTACACCTTC. Translation gives CASSLISALYGYTF.

This chain joins TRBV19 and TRBJ2-3; D possibly corresponds to TRBD2 (7 bases). CDR1 is LNHDA, CDR2 SQIVND, per germline (reference sequence). CDR3 length equals 16 residues. V dropped 5 bases and J dropped 9 bases, with 24 bases sitting between them. The CDR3 DNA reads as TGTGCCAGTAGTCCAGGGTTAGGGGGGGGCTTAGGGACGCAGTATTTT. As protein: CASSPGLGGGLGTQYF.

The chain combines TRBV6-2 or TRBV6-3 with TRBJ1-1; a weak D match, TRBD1 (5 bases). Germline V gene lookup returns CDR1 MNHEY and CDR2 SVGEGT. CDR3 size: 15 residues. The germline V and J ends were trimmed by 5 bases and 5 bases, with 18 bases remaining between them. This CDR3 reads CASSPWAGYVTEAFF. The CDR3 coding sequence is TGTGCCAGCAGTCCCTGGGCAGGGTATGTGACTGAAGCTTTCTTT.

This clone was recorded only once. The chain couples TRBV7-2 to TRBJ2-5, with a tentative D call TRBD1 (8 bases). This CDR3 is 16 amino acids long. Germline assignment: CDR1 SGHTA and CDR2 FQGNSA. V was trimmed by 6 bases and J by 5 bases, leaving 22 bases between them. The CDR3: CASRPGGQGLWETQYF. CDR3 bases: TGTGCCAGCAGACCGGGAGGACAGGGTTTGTGGGAGACCCAGTACTTC.

The rearrangement uses TRBV5-1 and TRBJ1-4, with D perhaps TRBD1 (5 bases). This CDR3 comprises 16 residues. Germline V lookup: CDR1 SGHRS, CDR2 YFSETQ. Trimming took off 1 base at V and 0 bases at J, with 10 bases between the two ends. This CDR3 is CASSLKGPATNEKLFF. In DNA form, the CDR3 reads TGCGCCAGCAGCTTGAAGGGGCCTGCAACTAATGAAAAACTGTTTTTT.

V gene TRBV2 combines with J gene TRBJ1-5, with D possibly matching TRBD1 (6 bases). CDR1 is SNHLY and CDR2 is FYNNEI in the germline V gene. Trimming removed 6 bases at V and 5 bases at J, with 14 bases between. The CDR3 extends over 14 amino acids. The CDR3 sequence: CASSAGGGHQPQHF. The CDR3 DNA follows: TGTGCCAGCAGCGCCGGCGGGGGGCATCAGCCCCAGCATTTT.

This sequence joins TRBV2 and TRBJ1-1; 7 bases align to TRBD1. V lost 6 bases and J lost 7; bases outside the gene matches: 11. Germline assignment: CDR1 SNHLY and CDR2 FYNNEI. The CDR3 is 14 amino acids. Here the CDR3 reads CASSLEGTAREAFF. CDR3 bases: TGTGCCAGCAGCCTGGAAGGGACAGCACGTGAAGCTTTCTTT.

This sequence joins TRBV5-6 and TRBJ2-3; perhaps TRBD2 as D (6 bases). The CDR3 runs 15 residues. V was cut by 0 bases and J by 5 bases, with 13 bases left in between. In germline, CDR1 is SGHDT, CDR2 YYEEEE. This CDR3 is CASSLAPGREDTQYF. CDR3 nucleotide sequence: TGTGCCAGCAGCTTGGCACCGGGGCGGGAAGATACGCAGTATTTT.

The chain has TRBV6-2 or TRBV6-3 and TRBJ2-7; the D gene is possibly TRBD1 (6 bases). CDR1 is MNHEY and CDR2 is SVGEGT in the germline V gene. The CDR3 sequence is 13 residues long. V was clipped by 4 bases and J by 3 bases, with 10 bases between them. The DNA of the CDR3 is TGTGCCAGCAGTTCGACAGGACACTACGAGCAGTACTTC. Its translation: CASSSTGHYEQYF.

The chain recombines TRBV18 with TRBJ1-5; D ambiguous. The CDR3 sequence is 13 residues long. V was pared by 3 bases and J by 7 bases, with 10 bases between. CDR1 is KGHSH and CDR2 is LQKENI in the germline V gene. The CDR3 DNA is TGTGCCAGCTCACCGGGAGGAGGACAGCCCCAGCATTTT. It specifies CASSPGGGQPQHF.

This clone was observed once. J is TRBJ1-1 and V is TRBV10-3; no reliable D call. Trimming shortened V by 6 bases and J by 1 base, and 6 bases separated the two germline ends. The CDR3 length is 12 residues. Germline V gives CDR1 ENHRY, CDR2 SYGVKD. The CDR3 here is CAIRNTNTEAFF. The CDR3 DNA sequence: TGTGCCATCAGGAACACGAACACTGAAGCTTTCTTT.

J is TRBJ1-1 and V is TRBV28; a weak D match, TRBD1 (5 bases). CDR3 size: 15 residues. Germline V gene sequence: CDR1 MDHEN, CDR2 SYDVKM. Trimming cost V 4 bases and J 5 bases, with 17 bases left between them. The DNA of the CDR3 is TGTGCCAGCAGTTCTAACTGGGTGGGGCGGACTGAAGCTTTCTTT. This codes for CASSSNWVGRTEAFF.

This chain links TRBV5-4 with TRBJ2-5, with D possibly matching TRBD2 (6 bases). This CDR3 comprises 15 residues. The germline V gene has CDR1 SGHNT and CDR2 YYREEE (reference sequence). Trimming took off 0 bases at V and 2 bases at J, with 11 bases between the two ends. As DNA, the CDR3 is TGTGCCAGCAGCTTGGGTAACAGCGGGCAAGAGACCCAGTACTTC. This gives the protein CASSLGNSGQETQYF.

V gene TRBV28 combines with J gene TRBJ1-5; the match to TRBD1 covers 9 bases. Trimming removed 6 bases from V and 4 bases from J; junction bases left unmatched: 7. The germline gives CDR1 MDHEN, CDR2 SYDVKM. The CDR3 has 15 amino acids. The CDR3 DNA sequence: TGTGCCAGCAGCAACCACGGGACAGGGAATCAGCCCCAGCATTTT. This sequence encodes CASSNHGTGNQPQHF.

The chain links TRBV28 to TRBJ2-3; 7 nucleotides match TRBD1. From germline, CDR1 is MDHEN and CDR2 SYDVKM. V lost 8 bases to trimming and J lost 4 bases; unmatched junction nucleotides: 12. CDR3 length equals 15 residues. CDR3 nucleotides: TGTGCCAGCTCAGAGGGGGCTAGATATGCAGATACGCAGTATTTT. It encodes CASSEGARYADTQYF.

The V and J genes are TRBV5-6 and TRBJ2-1; perhaps TRBD2 as D (6 bases). CDR1 and CDR2 from the germline V gene are SGHDT and YYEEEE. Trimming took 4 bases from V and 9 from J, leaving 14 bases between them. This CDR3 has 13 residues. The chain's CDR3 is CASSLGGRGEQFF. CDR3 nucleotides: TGTGCCAGCAGCCTCGGGGGACGGGGTGAGCAGTTCTTC. Drawing the rest from reference TRBV5-6 and TRBJ2-1, the complete variable domain is DAGVTQSPTHLIKTRGQQVTLRCSPKSGHDTVSWYQQALGQGPQFIFQYYEEEERQRGNFPDRFSGHQFPNYSSELNVNALLLGDSALYLCASSLGGRGEQFFGPGTRLTVL.

The chain uses TRBV7-6 and TRBJ2-5; D ambiguous. The CDR3 covers 13 residues. Germline lookup yields CDR1 SGHVS and CDR2 FNYEAQ. V lost 3 bases, J lost 0 bases, and 5 bases lay in between. The CDR3 nucleotides are TGTGCCAGCAGCTTCTCGGACCAAGAGACCCAGTACTTC. Protein product: CASSFSDQETQYF.

The chain combines TRBV12-3 or TRBV12-4 with TRBJ1-1, with D unclear. The V end lost 3 bases, the J end lost 3 bases, and 5 bases lay between the germline ends. The CDR3 is 12 residues long. The CDR3, as DNA: TGTGCCAGCAGTTTTTTAGACACTGAAGCTTTCTTT. Translation: CASSFLDTEAFF.

This chain links TRBV20-1 with TRBJ1-1; D may be TRBD1 (6 bases). The CDR3 runs to 15 residues. V was clipped by 3 bases and J by 1 base, with 15 bases between them. The V gene's germline CDR1 is DFQATT and CDR2 SNEGSKA (reference sequence). The CDR3 region is CSASPSRGRNTEAFF. The CDR3 bases are TGCAGTGCTAGTCCCTCGCGGGGGCGGAACACTGAAGCTTTCTTT.